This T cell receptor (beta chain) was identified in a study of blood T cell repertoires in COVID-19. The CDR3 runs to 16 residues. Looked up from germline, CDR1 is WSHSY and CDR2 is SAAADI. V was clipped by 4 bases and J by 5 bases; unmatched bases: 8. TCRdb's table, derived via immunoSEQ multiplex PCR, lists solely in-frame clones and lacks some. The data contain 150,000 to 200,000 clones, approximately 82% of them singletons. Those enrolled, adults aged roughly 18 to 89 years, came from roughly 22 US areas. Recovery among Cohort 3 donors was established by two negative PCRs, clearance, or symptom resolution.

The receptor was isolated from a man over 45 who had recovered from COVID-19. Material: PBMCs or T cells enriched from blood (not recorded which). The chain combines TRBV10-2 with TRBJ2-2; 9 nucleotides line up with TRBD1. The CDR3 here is CASSGPGTGRTGELFF. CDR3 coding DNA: TGCGCCAGCAGTGGGCCCGGGACAGGGAGGACCGGGGAGCTGTTTTTT.